The rows below give T cell receptor beta chains drawn from one sample of a study of cytomegalovirus exposure and HLA in healthy donors. Only in-frame clones appear in the TCRdb table, and some are missing; sequencing was by immunoSEQ multiplex PCR. The repertoire holds 150,000 to 200,000 clones, with 75% to 85% as singletons. The sequenced sample consisted of PBMCs. The receptors originated from a woman between 50 and 59 years old in good health and CMV-seronegative. Each CDR3 is given with its conserved first and last residue. D genes are given only for firm matches. Clone size appears in some rows only: once, few, many, or a class for an expanded clone.

V gene,D gene,J gene,clone size,CDR3 protein,CDR3 DNA
TRBV5-1,.,TRBJ1-2,.,CASSLEGGTNYGYTF,TGCGCCAGCAGCTTGGAAGGGGGTACTAACTATGGCTACACCTTC
TRBV5-1,TRBD1,TRBJ2-2,once,CASSGRTGNTGELFF,TGCGCCAGCAGCGGACGGACAGGGAACACCGGGGAGCTGTTTTTT
TRBV6-6,.,TRBJ2-1,once,CASSSLYNEQFF,TGTGCCAGCAGTTCTTTGTACAATGAGCAGTTCTTC
TRBV5-1,.,TRBJ2-1,.,CASSYGDTGYNEQFF,TGCGCCAGCAGCTATGGGGACACAGGCTACAATGAGCAGTTCTTC
TRBV4-1,.,TRBJ1-1,.,CASSQTQGPMNTEAFF,TGCGCCAGCAGCCAGACCCAGGGGCCTATGAACACTGAAGCTTTCTTT
TRBV18,TRBD1,TRBJ1-3,.,CASSPRGYDPPSTGNTIYF,TGTGCCAGCTCACCCAGGGGGTACGATCCTCCCTCTACTGGAAACACCATATATTTT
TRBV28,.,TRBJ1-5,.,CASSLSGGGYQPQHF,TGTGCCAGCAGTTTGAGCGGCGGGGGTTATCAGCCCCAGCATTTT
TRBV7-2,TRBD2,TRBJ2-3,.,CASSLVGLAGPDTQYF,TGTGCCAGCAGCTTAGTAGGGCTAGCGGGACCGGATACGCAGTATTTT
TRBV6-5,.,TRBJ2-1,.,CASSYDRTVNNEQFF,TGTGCCAGCAGTTACGATCGGACTGTAAACAATGAGCAGTTCTTC
TRBV30,TRBD1,TRBJ2-7,.,CAWSPGQGVEQYF,TGTGCCTGGAGCCCGGGACAGGGCGTCGAGCAGTACTTC
TRBV29-1,TRBD2,TRBJ2-5,.,CSVSTGGGWETQYF,TGCAGCGTTTCCACCGGGGGGGGGTGGGAGACCCAGTACTTC
TRBV5-4,TRBD1,TRBJ1-3,.,CASSLGTGLGNTIYF,TGTGCCAGCAGCCTGGGGACAGGGTTGGGAAACACCATATATTTT
TRBV27,.,TRBJ1-1,.,CASRGDPIEAFF,TGTGCCAGCAGAGGGGATCCGATTGAAGCTTTCTTT
TRBV2,.,TRBJ2-2,.,CASKAGSNTGELFF,TGTGCCAGCAAGGCAGGGTCGAACACCGGGGAGCTGTTTTTT
TRBV6-5,TRBD2,TRBJ2-3,.,CASSSSGGRTDTQYF,TGTGCCAGCAGTTCGAGCGGGGGAAGAACAGATACGCAGTATTTT
TRBV5-4,TRBD1,TRBJ1-2,.,CASSWAYRTGGFYGYTF,TGTGCCAGCAGCTGGGCCTACCGGACAGGGGGCTTTTATGGCTACACCTTC
TRBV7-2,TRBD1,TRBJ2-7,.,CASSLDRGSYEQYF,TGTGCCAGCAGCTTGGACAGGGGGTCGTACGAGCAGTACTTC
TRBV28,.,TRBJ2-7,.,CASSSPLGQYF,TGTGCCAGCAGTTCCCCCCTAGGGCAGTACTTC
TRBV19,TRBD1,TRBJ2-7,.,CASRQGREQYF,TGTGCCAGCAGACAGGGACGCGAGCAGTACTTC
TRBV9,TRBD1,TRBJ1-3,.,CASSVAQGGLGNTIYF,TGTGCCAGCAGCGTAGCTCAAGGGGGCCTTGGAAACACCATATATTTT
TRBV18,TRBD1,TRBJ2-2,.,CASSVGQGTTGELFF,TGTGCCAGCTCAGTCGGACAGGGAACTACCGGGGAGCTGTTTTTT
TRBV28,TRBD2,TRBJ2-7,.,CASSRGGETYEQYF,TGTGCCAGCTCCCGGGGGGGGGAAACCTACGAGCAGTACTTC
TRBV18,TRBD2,TRBJ2-3,once,CASSPKAGGPTDTQYF,TGTGCCAGCTCACCGAAAGCGGGAGGGCCGACAGATACGCAGTATTTT
TRBV7-9,TRBD1,TRBJ1-2,once,CASSDQAAGGTYGYTF,TGTGCCAGCAGTGATCAGGCGGCAGGGGGCACCTATGGCTACACCTTC
TRBV2,TRBD1,TRBJ2-5,few,CASSGELGDRGETQYF,TGTGCCAGCAGTGGGGAACTTGGGGACAGGGGCGAGACCCAGTACTTC
TRBV7-9,.,TRBJ1-1,few,CSSSLGQITAFF,TGTTCCAGCAGCTTAGGACAAATCACGGCTTTCTTT
TRBV6-4,TRBD2,TRBJ2-3,.,CASSLSGGTDTQYF,TGTGCCAGCAGTCTAAGCGGGGGCACAGATACGCAGTATTTT
TRBV7-9,TRBD2,TRBJ2-5,.,CASSPGTSGVEETQYF,TGTGCCAGCTCCCCGGGAACTAGCGGTGTTGAAGAGACCCAGTACTTC
TRBV15,TRBD1,TRBJ1-5,.,CATSRGGDRGGNQPQHF,TGTGCCACCAGCAGAGGGGGGGACAGGGGTGGCAATCAGCCCCAGCATTTT
TRBV18,TRBD1,TRBJ1-6,.,CASSPLDRVDSPLHF,TGTGCCAGCTCACCACTGGACAGGGTGGATTCACCCCTCCACTTT
TRBV6-1,.,TRBJ1-6,few,CASEPTGLGNSPLHF,TGTGCCAGCGAACCGACAGGTCTAGGGAATTCACCCCTCCACTTT
TRBV4-3,TRBD1,TRBJ1-1,.,CASSQESNRGISF,TGCGCCAGCAGCCAAGAAAGTAACAGGGGAATATCGTTT